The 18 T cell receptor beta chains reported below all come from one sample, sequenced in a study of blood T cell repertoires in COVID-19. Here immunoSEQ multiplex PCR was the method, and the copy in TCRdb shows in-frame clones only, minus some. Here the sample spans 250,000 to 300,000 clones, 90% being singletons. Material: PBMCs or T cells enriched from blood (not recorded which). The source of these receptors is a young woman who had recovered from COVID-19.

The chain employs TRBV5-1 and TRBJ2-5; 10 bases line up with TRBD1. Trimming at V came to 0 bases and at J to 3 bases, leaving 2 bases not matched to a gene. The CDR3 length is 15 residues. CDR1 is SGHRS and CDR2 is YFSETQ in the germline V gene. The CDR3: CASSLEDRGKETQYF. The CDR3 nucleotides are TGCGCCAGCAGCTTGGAGGACAGGGGGAAAGAGACCCAGTACTTC.

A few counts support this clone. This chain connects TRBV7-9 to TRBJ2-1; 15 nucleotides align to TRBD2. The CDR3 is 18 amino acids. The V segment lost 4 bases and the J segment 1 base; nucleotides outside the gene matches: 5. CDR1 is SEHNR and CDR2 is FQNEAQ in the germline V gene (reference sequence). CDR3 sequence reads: CASSSGLAGGLSYNEQFF. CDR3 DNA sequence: TGTGCCAGCAGCTCGGGACTAGCGGGAGGACTTTCCTACAATGAGCAGTTCTTC.

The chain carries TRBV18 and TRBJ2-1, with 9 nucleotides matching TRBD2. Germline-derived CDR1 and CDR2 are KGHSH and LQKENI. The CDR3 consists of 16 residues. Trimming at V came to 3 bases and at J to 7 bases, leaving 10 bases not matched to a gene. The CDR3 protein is CASSPPGAGGSNEQFF. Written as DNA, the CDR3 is TGTGCCAGCTCACCCCCTGGAGCGGGAGGATCAAATGAGCAGTTCTTC. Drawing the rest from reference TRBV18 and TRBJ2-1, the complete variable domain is NAGVMQNPRHLVRRRGQEARLRCSPMKGHSHVYWYRQLPEEGLKFMVYLQKENIIDESGMPKERFSAEFPKEGPSILRIQQVVRGDSAAYFCASSPPGAGGSNEQFFGPGTRLTVL.

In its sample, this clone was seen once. The CDR3 reads CASSGGTSSDVEQFF. In nucleotides, the CDR3 is TGTGCCAGCAGCGGGGGGACCTCTAGCGACGTGGAGCAGTTCTTC. The chain couples TRBV3-1 (or the pseudogene TRBV3-2) to TRBJ2-1; TRBD2 might be the D (6 bases). V dropped 5 bases and J dropped 10 bases, with 21 bases sitting between them. This CDR3 comprises 15 residues. The germline gives CDR1 LGHDT, CDR2 YNNKEL (reference sequence).

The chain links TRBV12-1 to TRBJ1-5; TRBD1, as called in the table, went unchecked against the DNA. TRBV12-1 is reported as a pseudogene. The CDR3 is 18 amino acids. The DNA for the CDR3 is TGTGCCAGCAGCTTTGGGGCAGGGCTACGATATGGCAATCAGCCCCAGCATTTT. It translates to CASSFGAGLRYGNQPQHF.

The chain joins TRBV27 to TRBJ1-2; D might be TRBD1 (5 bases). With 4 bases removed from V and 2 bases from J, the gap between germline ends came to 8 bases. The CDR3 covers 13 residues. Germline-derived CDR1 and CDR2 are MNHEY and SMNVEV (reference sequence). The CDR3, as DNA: TGTGCCAGCAGTTATACAGGAAACTATGGCTACACCTTC. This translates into CASSYTGNYGYTF.

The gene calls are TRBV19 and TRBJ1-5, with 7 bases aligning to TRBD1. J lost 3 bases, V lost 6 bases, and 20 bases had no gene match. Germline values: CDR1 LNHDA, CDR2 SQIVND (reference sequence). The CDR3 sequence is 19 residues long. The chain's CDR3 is CASRPSSFKGATLNQPQHF. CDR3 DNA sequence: TGTGCCAGTAGACCCTCGAGTTTCAAGGGGGCTACACTCAATCAGCCCCAGCATTTT.

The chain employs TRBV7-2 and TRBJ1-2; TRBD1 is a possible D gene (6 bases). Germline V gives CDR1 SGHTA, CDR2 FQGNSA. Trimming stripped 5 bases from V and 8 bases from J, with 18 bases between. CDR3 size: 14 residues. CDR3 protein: CASSPSGGAQGYTF. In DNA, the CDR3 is TGTGCCAGCAGCCCCTCGGGGGGGGCGCAAGGCTACACCTTC.

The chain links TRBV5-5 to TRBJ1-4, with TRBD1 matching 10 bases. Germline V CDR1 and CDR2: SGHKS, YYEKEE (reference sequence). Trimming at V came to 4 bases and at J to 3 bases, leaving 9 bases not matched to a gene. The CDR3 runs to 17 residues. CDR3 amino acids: CASSPGQGLAANEKLFF. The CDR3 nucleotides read TGTGCCAGCAGCCCGGGACAGGGGCTTGCAGCTAATGAAAAACTGTTTTTT.

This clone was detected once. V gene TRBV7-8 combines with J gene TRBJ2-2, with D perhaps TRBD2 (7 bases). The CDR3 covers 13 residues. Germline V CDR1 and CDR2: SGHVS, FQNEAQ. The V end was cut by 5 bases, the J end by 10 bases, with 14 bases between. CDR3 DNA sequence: TGTGCCAGCAGCCCGCAGGGGAGGGAGGAGCTGTTTTTT. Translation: CASSPQGREELFF.

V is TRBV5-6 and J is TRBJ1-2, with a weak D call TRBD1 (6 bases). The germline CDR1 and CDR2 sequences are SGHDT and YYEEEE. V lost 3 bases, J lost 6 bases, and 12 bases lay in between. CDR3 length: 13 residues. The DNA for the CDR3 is TGTGCCAGCAGCTCAACAGGGAGCCATGGCTACACCTTC. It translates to CASSSTGSHGYTF.

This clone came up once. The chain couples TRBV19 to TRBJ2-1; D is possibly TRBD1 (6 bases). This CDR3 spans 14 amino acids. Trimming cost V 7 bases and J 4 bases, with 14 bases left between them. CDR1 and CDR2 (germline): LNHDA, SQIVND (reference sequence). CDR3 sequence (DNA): TGTGCCAGTAAAAAGAGAGGGACATACAATGAGCAGTTCTTC. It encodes CASKKRGTYNEQFF.

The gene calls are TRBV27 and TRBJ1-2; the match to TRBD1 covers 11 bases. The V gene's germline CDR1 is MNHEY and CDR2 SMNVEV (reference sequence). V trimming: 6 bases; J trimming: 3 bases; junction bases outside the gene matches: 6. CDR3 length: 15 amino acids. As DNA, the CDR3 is TGTGCCAGCAGGAACCAGGGACAGGGGGACTATGGCTACACCTTC. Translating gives CASRNQGQGDYGYTF.

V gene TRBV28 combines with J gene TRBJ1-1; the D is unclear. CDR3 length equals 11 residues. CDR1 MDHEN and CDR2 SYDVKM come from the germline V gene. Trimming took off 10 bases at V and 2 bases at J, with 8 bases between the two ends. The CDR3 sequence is CATIRNTEAFF. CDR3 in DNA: TGTGCCACCATTAGAAACACTGAAGCTTTCTTT.

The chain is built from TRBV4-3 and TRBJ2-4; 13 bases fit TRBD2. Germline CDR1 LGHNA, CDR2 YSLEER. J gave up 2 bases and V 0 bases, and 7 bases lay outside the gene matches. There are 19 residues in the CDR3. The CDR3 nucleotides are TGCGCCAGCAGCCAAGAAGCCGGGACTAGCGGGGCCTCCAAAAACATTCAGTACTTC. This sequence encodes CASSQEAGTSGASKNIQYF.

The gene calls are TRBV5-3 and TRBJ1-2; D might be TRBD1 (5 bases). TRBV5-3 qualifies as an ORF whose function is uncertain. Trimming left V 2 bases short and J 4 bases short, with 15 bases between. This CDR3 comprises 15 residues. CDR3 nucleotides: TGTGCCAGAAGCTTAAAGACAGTAGTAGCCTATGGCTACACCTTC. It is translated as CARSLKTVVAYGYTF.

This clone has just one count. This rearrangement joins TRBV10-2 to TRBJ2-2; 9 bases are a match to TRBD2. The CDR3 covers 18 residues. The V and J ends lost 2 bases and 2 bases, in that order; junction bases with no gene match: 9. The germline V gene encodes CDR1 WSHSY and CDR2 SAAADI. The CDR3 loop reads CASSERSLAGSNTGELFF. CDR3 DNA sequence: TGCGCCAGCAGTGAGAGGTCGCTAGCGGGAAGCAACACCGGGGAGCTGTTTTTT.

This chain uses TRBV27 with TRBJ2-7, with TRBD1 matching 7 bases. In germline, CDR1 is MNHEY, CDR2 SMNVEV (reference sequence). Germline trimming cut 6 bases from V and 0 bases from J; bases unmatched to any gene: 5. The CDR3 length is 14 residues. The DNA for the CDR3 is TGTGCCAGCAGGAGACAGGGAAGCTCCTACGAGCAGTACTTC. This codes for CASRRQGSSYEQYF.